This passage covers 20 T cell receptor beta chains from one sample sequenced in a study of cytomegalovirus exposure and HLA in healthy donors. Primers for the PCR totalled 60 Vbeta and 13 Jbeta. Some clones are missing from TCRdb's copy, which holds only in-frame ones; the method was immunoSEQ multiplex PCR. Among 200,000 to 300,000 clones listed, roughly 86% were seen once. The material sequenced was PBMCs. The receptors were gathered from a woman aged 40-49 years in good health and CMV-seropositive.

The chain is built from TRBV11-2 and TRBJ2-7, with TRBD2 matching 7 bases. Trimming at V came to 0 bases and at J to 2 bases, leaving 4 bases not matched to a gene. This CDR3 spans 15 amino acids. The germline V gene encodes CDR1 SGHAT and CDR2 FQNNGV. The CDR3 is CASSLEELAAYEQYF. The CDR3, as DNA: TGTGCCAGCAGCTTAGAAGAGCTAGCGGCCTACGAGCAGTACTTC.

The chain couples TRBV30 to TRBJ2-5; D gene ambiguous. The DNA end lines up better with TRBJ2-7; the J call may be wrong. Germline lookup yields CDR1 GTSNPN and CDR2 SVGIG (reference sequence). There are 13 residues in the CDR3. The CDR3, as DNA: TGTGCCTGGAGCCAAGGCAGGTCATACGAGCAGTACTTC. It codes for CAWSQGRSYEQYF.

This clone was counted a few times. The chain joins TRBV30 to TRBJ2-3; possibly TRBD2 for D (5 bases). Germline CDR1 GTSNPN, CDR2 SVGIG (reference sequence). CDR3 length: 13 amino acids. Trimming removed 5 bases at V and 5 bases at J, with 14 bases between. The CDR3 DNA reads TGTGCCTGGGGGAACGGGAACCTAGATACGCAGTATTTT. This sequence encodes CAWGNGNLDTQYF.

This clone was detected once. The chain couples TRBV5-4 to TRBJ2-1, with 13 nucleotides matching TRBD2. The CDR3 has 16 residues. Germline trimming cut 4 bases from V and 7 bases from J; bases unmatched to any gene: 8. The germline CDR1 and CDR2 sequences are SGHNT and YYREEE (reference sequence). CDR3 coding DNA: TGTGCCAGCAGCGCCCGGACTAGCGGGAGTTTGAATGAGCAGTTCTTC. This translates into CASSARTSGSLNEQFF.

This clone has a handful of counts. The same CDR3 arises from other DNA sequences in this sample as well. The chain carries TRBV7-9 and TRBJ1-4; D remains ambiguous. This CDR3 spans 12 amino acids. Germline V gene sequence: CDR1 SEHNR, CDR2 FQNEAQ (reference sequence). Trimming pared 5 bases from V and 8 bases from J, leaving 9 bases between. The CDR3 coding sequence is TGTGCCAGCAGCCCCCGAGGGGAAAAACTGTTTTTT. This codes for CASSPRGEKLFF.

This clone appeared once. The chain recombines TRBV7-9 with TRBJ1-2; tentative D call: TRBD1 (6 bases). The germline gives CDR1 SEHNR, CDR2 FQNEAQ (reference sequence). Deletions cut 2 bases from V and 5 bases from J, with 12 bases between. The length of the CDR3 is 14 residues. The CDR3, as DNA: TGTGCCAGCAGCTTACAGGGGTCGGTGTATGGCTACACCTTC. Protein sequence: CASSLQGSVYGYTF. The variable domain in full, with the rest retrieved from reference TRBV7-9 and TRBJ1-2, is DTGVSQNPRHKITKRGQNVTFRCDPISEHNRLYWYRQTLGQGPEFLTYFQNEAQLEKSRLLSDRFSAERPKGSFSTLEIQRTEQGDSAMYLCASSLQGSVYGYTFGSGTRLTVV.

To note about this clone: The same CDR3 arises from other DNA sequences in this sample as well. The J gene is TRBJ2-3, the V gene TRBV29-1; 7 bases are shared with TRBD1. V shed 5 bases, J shed 2 bases, and the junction held 7 bases outside the gene matches. Germline V gene sequence: CDR1 SQVTM, CDR2 ANQGSEA. This CDR3 is 14 amino acids long. CDR3 sequence (DNA): TGCAGCGTTAAAGGACAGGTTCACACAGATACGCAGTATTTT. It codes for CSVKGQVHTDTQYF.

The V and J genes are TRBV7-9 and TRBJ2-1, with TRBD1 matching 7 bases. The CDR3 is 16 amino acids. V dropped 4 bases and J dropped 2; count of bases not matched to a gene: 8. CDR1 SEHNR and CDR2 FQNEAQ come from the germline V gene (reference sequence). The CDR3 region has the DNA TGTGCCAGCAGCTCCCAGACAGGGCGGACCTACAATGAGCAGTTCTTC. Amino acid sequence: CASSSQTGRTYNEQFF.

The table lists this clone with a few counts. The rearrangement links TRBV28 to TRBJ1-2; 11 bases line up with TRBD1. The germline V gene has CDR1 MDHEN and CDR2 SYDVKM. V lost 3 bases and J lost 5; bases outside the gene matches: 2. The CDR3 loop spans 14 amino acids. The CDR3 is CASSLGQGGYGYTF. DNA of the CDR3: TGTGCCAGCAGTTTGGGACAGGGGGGGTATGGCTACACCTTC.

The count of this clone is one. V usage is TRBV30 and J usage is TRBJ1-5, with D perhaps TRBD1 (6 bases). Germline CDR1 is GTSNPN and CDR2 is SVGIG (reference sequence). V was clipped by 2 bases and J by 7 bases, with 12 bases between them. This CDR3 comprises 13 residues. The CDR3 DNA follows: TGTGCCTGGAGTCCGATTCAGGGGCAGCCCCAGCATTTT. It translates to CAWSPIQGQPQHF.

This chain connects TRBV28 to TRBJ1-5; no firm D call. Trimming removed 2 bases at V and 6 bases at J, with 11 bases between. This CDR3 has 14 amino acids. Germline assignment: CDR1 MDHEN and CDR2 SYDVKM. The CDR3 DNA reads TGTGCCAGCAGTTTAGTAGGCGGGATTCAGCCCCAGCATTTT. The encoded protein is CASSLVGGIQPQHF.

CDR3 in amino acids: CASSRSDVGADEQYF. CDR3 DNA sequence: TGTGCCAGCAGTCGTAGCGATGTGGGAGCCGACGAGCAGTACTTC. The genes are TRBV7-6 and TRBJ2-7; a possible D gene is TRBD2 (5 bases). The CDR3 totals 15 residues. Per germline, CDR1 SGHVS and CDR2 FNYEAQ. V was trimmed by 6 bases and J by 5 bases, leaving 20 bases between them.

The chain carries TRBV4-3 and TRBJ2-3, with 8 bases aligning to TRBD1. The CDR3 has 13 amino acids. Losses at the gene ends were 4 bases for V and 5 bases for J; bases not matched to a gene: 2. Germline values: CDR1 LGHNA, CDR2 YSLEER. The CDR3: CASSRTGKDTQYF. CDR3 nucleotide sequence: TGCGCCAGCAGCCGGACAGGGAAAGATACGCAGTATTTT.

The gene calls are TRBV19 and TRBJ1-5; perhaps TRBD1 as D (5 bases). V lost 3 bases, J lost 4 bases, and 19 bases lay in between. CDR3 length equals 17 residues. The germline V gene encodes CDR1 LNHDA and CDR2 SQIVND (reference sequence). The CDR3 sequence: CASSIRDYGGANQPQHF. CDR3 nucleotides: TGTGCCAGTAGTATCAGGGATTACGGCGGAGCAAATCAGCCCCAGCATTTT.

The chain couples TRBV6-5 to TRBJ1-5; no clear D. The CDR3 is 15 residues long. Trimming took off 6 bases at V and 2 bases at J, with 14 bases between the two ends. Germline CDR1 reads MNHEY; CDR2 reads SVGAGI. The CDR3: CASSSHGGGNQPQHF. CDR3 DNA sequence: TGTGCCAGCAGCTCACACGGAGGTGGCAATCAGCCCCAGCATTTT.

This chain joins TRBV15 and TRBJ1-1; D not resolved. Trimming removed 1 base from V and 1 base from J, with 10 bases in between. Germline lookup yields CDR1 LNHNV and CDR2 YYDKDF (reference sequence). The CDR3 spans 15 residues. For the CDR3, the DNA is TGTGCCACCAGCAGAGGAACACACCCGAACACTGAAGCTTTCTTT. Encoded protein: CATSRGTHPNTEAFF.

V is TRBV6-1 and J is TRBJ2-7, with D possibly TRBD2 on 6 matching bases. The CDR3 has 17 residues. CDR1 is MNHNS and CDR2 is SASEGT in the germline V gene. The V end was cut by 0 bases, the J end by 2 bases, with 17 bases between. The CDR3 nucleotides are TGTGCCAGCAGTGAAGCGGGGACCCTGGGGGGAACCTACGAGCAGTACTTC. Protein product: CASSEAGTLGGTYEQYF.

The count of this clone is one. This rearrangement joins TRBV10-3 to TRBJ2-3, with D tentatively TRBD2 (5 bases). The V and J ends lost 8 bases and 2 bases respectively, with 11 bases between them. The germline gives CDR1 ENHRY, CDR2 SYGVKD. This CDR3 spans 13 amino acids. The CDR3 protein is CAIQEGSTDTQYF. CDR3 DNA sequence: TGTGCCATCCAAGAGGGTTCCACAGATACGCAGTATTTT.

The genes are TRBV4-1 and TRBJ2-1, with 9 bases identical to TRBD2. This CDR3 is built from 16 residues. Germline V CDR1 and CDR2: MGHRA, YSYEKL. The V gene end was trimmed by 3 bases and the J gene end by 4 bases; junction bases not matched to a gene: 7. The CDR3 DNA reads TGCGCCAGCAGCCATGTAGCGGGAGATGCATACAATGAGCAGTTCTTC. This sequence encodes CASSHVAGDAYNEQFF.

The gene calls are TRBV2 and TRBJ1-5; the match to TRBD1 covers 8 bases. Per the germline V gene, CDR1 is SNHLY and CDR2 is FYNNEI. With V trimmed by 7 bases and J by 6 bases, 5 bases remained unmatched. This CDR3 is built from 13 residues. CDR3 in amino acids: CASKTGGSQPQHF. The DNA of the CDR3 is TGTGCCAGCAAAACAGGGGGGAGTCAGCCCCAGCATTTT.